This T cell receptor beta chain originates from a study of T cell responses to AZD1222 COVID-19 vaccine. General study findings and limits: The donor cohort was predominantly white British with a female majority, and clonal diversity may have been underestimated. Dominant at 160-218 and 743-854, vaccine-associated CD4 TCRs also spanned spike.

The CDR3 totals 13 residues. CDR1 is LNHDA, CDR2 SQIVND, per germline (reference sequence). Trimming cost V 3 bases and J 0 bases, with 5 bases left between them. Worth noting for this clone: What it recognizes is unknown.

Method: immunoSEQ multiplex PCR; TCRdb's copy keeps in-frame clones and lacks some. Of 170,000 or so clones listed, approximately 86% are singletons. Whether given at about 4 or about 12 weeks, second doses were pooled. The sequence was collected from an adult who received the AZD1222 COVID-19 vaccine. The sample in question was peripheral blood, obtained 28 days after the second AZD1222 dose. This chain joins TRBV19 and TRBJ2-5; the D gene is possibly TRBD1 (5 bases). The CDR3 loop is CASSMDNQETQYF. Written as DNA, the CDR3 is TGTGCCAGTAGTATGGACAACCAAGAGACCCAGTACTTC.